A single T cell receptor (beta chain) is shown here with its context. Antigen unknown. The entry originates in a study of monozygotic twins with inflammatory bowel disease. Notes on the study in general: Since immunosuppressive treatments differed, patient repertoires may have gained added variability.

Germline V lookup: CDR1 MNHEY, CDR2 SMNVEV (reference sequence). The CDR3 covers 16 residues. The RNA usage for each TCR library was around 4,000 ng of total RNA. Per-sample cDNA came from eight separate reactions. Each CDR3 protein gets one entry in TCRdb, which reprocessed the 5' RACE reads and gives no DNA. This table lists 400,000 to 500,000 distinct CDR3 sequences. This TCR was sampled from a human donor with ulcerative colitis or Crohn's disease, or a healthy co-twin of an affected twin (not recorded which). The chain is built from TRBV27 and TRBJ1-5; without DNA, the TCRdb call of TRBD1 cannot be checked. Sequencing input: blood. CDR3 loop: CASSTRGGGEGQPQHF.